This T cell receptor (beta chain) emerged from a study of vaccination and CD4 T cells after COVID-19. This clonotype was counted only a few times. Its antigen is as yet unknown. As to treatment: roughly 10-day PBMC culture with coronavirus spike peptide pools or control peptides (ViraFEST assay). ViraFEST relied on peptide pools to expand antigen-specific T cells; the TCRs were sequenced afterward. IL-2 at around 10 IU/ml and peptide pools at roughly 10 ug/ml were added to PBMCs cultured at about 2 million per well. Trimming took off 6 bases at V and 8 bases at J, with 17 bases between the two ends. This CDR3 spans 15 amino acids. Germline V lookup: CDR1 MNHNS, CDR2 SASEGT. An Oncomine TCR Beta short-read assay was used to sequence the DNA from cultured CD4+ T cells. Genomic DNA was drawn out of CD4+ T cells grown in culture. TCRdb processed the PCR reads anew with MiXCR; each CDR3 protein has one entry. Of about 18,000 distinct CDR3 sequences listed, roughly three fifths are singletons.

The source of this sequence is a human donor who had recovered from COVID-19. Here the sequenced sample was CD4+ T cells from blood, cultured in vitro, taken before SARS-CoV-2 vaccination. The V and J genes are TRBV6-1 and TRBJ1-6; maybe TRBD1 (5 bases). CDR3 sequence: CASRRGTAADSPLHF. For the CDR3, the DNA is TGTGCCAGCAGGAGAGGGACGGCCGCGGATTCACCCCTCCACTTT.